A selection of T cell receptor beta chains follows, all from one sample in a study of shared clonotypes between healthy human individuals. Data came from immunoSEQ multiplex PCR; TCRdb stores just in-frame clones and leaves some out. This table holds approximately 2.4 million clones, 90% to 96% found once. Sequenced input: naive CD4+ T cells sorted from blood. All receptors come from a man aged 18 to 30 in good health. The CDR3 runs from the conserved cysteine through the conserved F or W. The D gene is left open where the match is weak. The size field is filled for only some rows; it gives once, few, many or a size class.

v_gene	j_gene	abundance	d_gene	CDR3aa	CDR3nt
TRBV11-2	TRBJ2-5	NA	NA	CASSLEVGVRTQYF	TGTGCCAGCAGCTTAGAGGTCGGGGTACGGACCCAGTACTTC
TRBV7-8	TRBJ1-1	NA	TRBD1	CASSADRVYSEAFF	TGTGCCAGCAGCGCCGACAGGGTATACTCTGAAGCTTTCTTT
TRBV2	TRBJ2-7	NA	TRBD1	CASTERDRAHEQYF	TGTGCCAGCACCGAACGGGACAGAGCCCACGAGCAGTACTTC
TRBV2	TRBJ2-2	NA	NA	CASTVVANTGELFF	TGTGCCAGCACGGTCGTGGCGAACACCGGGGAGCTGTTTTTT
TRBV5-1	TRBJ2-5	NA	NA	CASSWVAGGTQYF	TGCGCCAGCAGCTGGGTCGCCGGGGGGACCCAGTACTTC
TRBV18	TRBJ2-7	NA	TRBD2	CASSPPPGLAGSKEQYF	TGTGCCAGCTCACCTCCCCCGGGACTAGCGGGCTCGAAAGAGCAGTACTTC
TRBV5-8	TRBJ1-2	NA	NA	CASSAPSRNYGYTF	TGTGCCAGCAGCGCGCCCTCCCGGAACTATGGCTACACCTTC
TRBV18	TRBJ2-5	NA	NA	CASSPGTIQETQYF	TGTGCCAGCTCACCTGGAACTATACAAGAGACCCAGTACTTC
TRBV5-1	TRBJ1-6	NA	NA	CASSLGQDNSPLHF	TGCGCCAGCAGCTTGGGGCAGGACAATTCACCCCTCCACTTT
TRBV2	TRBJ2-3	once	NA	CASSGGVGSTDTQYF	TGTGCCAGCAGTGGTGGGGTAGGGAGCACAGATACGCAGTATTTT
TRBV10-3	TRBJ1-1	few	NA	CAISESRGYTEAFF	TGTGCCATCAGTGAGTCGAGGGGGTACACTGAAGCTTTCTTT
TRBV5-1	TRBJ2-1	NA	TRBD2	CASSLEAGVSYNEQFF	TGCGCCAGCAGCTTAGAAGCGGGAGTGTCCTACAATGAGCAGTTCTTC
TRBV30	TRBJ1-5	NA	NA	CAWSITGYNQPQHF	TGTGCCTGGAGTATAACAGGCTACAATCAGCCCCAGCATTTT
TRBV10-1	TRBJ2-2	NA	NA	CASSELITGELFF	TGCGCCAGCAGTGAGTTAATCACCGGGGAGCTGTTTTTT
TRBV2	TRBJ2-1	once	NA	CASSDNSYNEQFF	TGTGCCAGCAGTGATAACAGCTACAATGAGCAGTTCTTC
TRBV6-1	TRBJ2-1	NA	NA	CASTSGGGRKSEQFF	TGTGCCAGCACCTCAGGGGGAGGAAGGAAAAGTGAGCAGTTCTTC
TRBV7-9	TRBJ2-1	NA	TRBD1	CASNPSGTGEYNEQFF	TGTGCCAGCAACCCCTCCGGGACAGGGGAATACAATGAGCAGTTCTTC
TRBV4-1	TRBJ2-7	NA	TRBD1	CASSPTGKYEQYF	TGCGCCAGCAGCCCGACAGGGAAGTACGAGCAGTACTTC
TRBV6-1	TRBJ2-2	NA	NA	CASQQANTGELFF	TGTGCCAGCCAACAGGCGAACACCGGGGAGCTGTTTTTT
TRBV5-1	TRBJ2-7	once	TRBD2	CASSLLAGGAYEQYF	TGCGCCAGCAGCTTGCTAGCGGGAGGCGCCTACGAGCAGTACTTC
TRBV19	TRBJ1-1	NA	TRBD1	CASREGQGVGTEAFF	TGTGCCAGTAGAGAGGGACAGGGGGTCGGCACTGAAGCTTTCTTT
TRBV21-1	TRBJ2-2	NA	NA	CARGRELFF	TGTGCCAGGGGCCGGGAGCTGTTTTTT
TRBV6-6	TRBJ1-2	few	NA	CASTGMDYGYTF	TGTGCCAGCACCGGCATGGACTATGGCTACACCTTC
TRBV28	TRBJ2-7	NA	NA	CASNPPGWETYEQYF	TGTGCCAGCAATCCGCCCGGGTGGGAGACCTACGAGCAGTACTTC
TRBV11-2	TRBJ2-5	NA	NA	CASSLHGRRGEETQYF	TGTGCCAGCAGCTTACATGGTCGAAGGGGCGAAGAGACCCAGTACTTC
TRBV25-1	TRBJ2-5	once	TRBD2	CASSERGRGQETQYF	TGTGCCAGCAGTGAACGCGGGAGGGGACAAGAGACCCAGTACTTC
TRBV9	TRBJ2-1	NA	NA	CASSVAVTGYNEQFF	TGTGCCAGCAGCGTAGCGGTAACCGGGTACAATGAGCAGTTCTTC
TRBV30	TRBJ2-2	few	TRBD2	CASKPGLGGTGELFF	TGTGCCTCAAAGCCGGGACTGGGGGGGACCGGGGAGCTGTTTTTT
TRBV10-1	TRBJ1-2	NA	NA	CASSPLGRQVNYGYTF	TGCGCCAGCAGTCCCCTCGGGAGACAGGTTAACTATGGCTACACCTTC
TRBV30	TRBJ2-1	NA	NA	CAWRGSKVPSYNEQFF	TGTGCCTGGAGGGGCAGCAAAGTGCCGTCCTACAATGAGCAGTTCTTC
TRBV5-1	TRBJ1-6	NA	NA	CASRLSSSYNSPLHF	TGCGCCAGCCGTCTATCTAGCTCCTATAATTCACCCCTCCACTTT
TRBV13	TRBJ2-3	once	TRBD2	CASSPPTGGTDTQYF	TGTGCCAGCAGCCCTCCAACGGGAGGGACAGATACGCAGTATTTT
TRBV2	TRBJ2-5	NA	NA	CASSEVGAMKETQYF	TGTGCCAGCAGTGAAGTAGGTGCGATGAAAGAGACCCAGTACTTC
TRBV18	TRBJ2-5	NA	TRBD2	CASSPLAGAQGETQYF	TGTGCCAGCTCACCCCTAGCGGGAGCCCAGGGAGAGACCCAGTACTTC
TRBV30	TRBJ1-5	few	NA	CAWSPGRGRLPQHF	TGTGCCTGGTCCCCAGGGAGAGGGCGGCTGCCCCAGCATTTT
TRBV5-1	TRBJ2-5	NA	TRBD1	CASSLSTGGQETQYF	TGCGCCAGCAGCTTGAGTACAGGGGGACAGGAGACCCAGTACTTC
TRBV6-1	TRBJ1-6	NA	NA	CASSELRFNSPLHF	TGTGCCAGCAGTGAATTACGGTTTAATTCACCCCTCCACTTT
TRBV28	TRBJ2-1	NA	TRBD2	CASSLRGGPGNEQFF	TGTGCCAGCAGCCTGCGGGGGGGTCCTGGCAATGAGCAGTTCTTC
TRBV2	TRBJ1-4	NA	NA	CASRNDVRNEKLFF	TGTGCCAGCAGAAATGACGTGCGTAATGAAAAACTGTTTTTT
TRBV7-2	TRBJ2-3	NA	NA	CASSLGGGVTDTQYF	TGTGCCAGCAGCTTAGGAGGGGGAGTCACAGATACGCAGTATTTT
TRBV6-6	TRBJ2-7	NA	NA	CASSTYSTSFPYEQYF	TGTGCCAGCAGCACGTACTCCACTAGTTTTCCCTACGAGCAGTACTTC
TRBV11-2	TRBJ2-7	NA	NA	CASSLRPYYEQYF	TGTGCCAGCAGCTTGCGCCCTTACTACGAGCAGTACTTC
TRBV5-1	TRBJ1-4	NA	NA	CASSLDRRGSEKLFF	TGCGCCAGCAGCTTGGACCGCAGGGGTTCTGAAAAACTGTTTTTT
TRBV2	TRBJ2-7	NA	TRBD2	CASSSGGRGYEQYF	TGTGCCAGCAGCTCGGGCGGGAGAGGCTACGAGCAGTACTTC
TRBV30	TRBJ2-7	NA	TRBD2	CAWSMWWSGNYEQYF	TGTGCCTGGAGTATGTGGTGGAGCGGGAACTACGAGCAGTACTTC